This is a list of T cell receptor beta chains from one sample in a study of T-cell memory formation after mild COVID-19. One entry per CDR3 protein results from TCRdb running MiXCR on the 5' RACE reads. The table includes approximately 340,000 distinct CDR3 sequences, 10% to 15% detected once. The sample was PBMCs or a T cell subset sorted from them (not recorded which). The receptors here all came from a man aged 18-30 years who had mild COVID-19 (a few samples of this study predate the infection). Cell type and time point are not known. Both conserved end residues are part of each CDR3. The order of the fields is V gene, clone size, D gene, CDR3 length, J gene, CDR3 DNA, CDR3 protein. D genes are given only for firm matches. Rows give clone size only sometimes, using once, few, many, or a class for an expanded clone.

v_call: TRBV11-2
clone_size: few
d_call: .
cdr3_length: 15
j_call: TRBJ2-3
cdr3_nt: TGTGCCAGCAGCTTAGGAAACGGGGCGGCAGATACGCAGTATTTT
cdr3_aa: CASSLGNGAADTQYF

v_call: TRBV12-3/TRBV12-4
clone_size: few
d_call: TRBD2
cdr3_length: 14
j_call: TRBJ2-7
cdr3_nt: TGTGCCAGCAGTAGGACTAGGTCTTCCTACGAGCAGTACTTC
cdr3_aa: CASSRTRSSYEQYF

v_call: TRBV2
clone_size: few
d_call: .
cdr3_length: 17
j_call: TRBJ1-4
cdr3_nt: TGTGCCAGCAGTGTTTCGGTCACGGACGGAACTAATGAAAAACTGTTTTTT
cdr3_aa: CASSVSVTDGTNEKLFF

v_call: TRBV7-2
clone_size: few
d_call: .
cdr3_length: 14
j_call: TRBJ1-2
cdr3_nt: TGTGCCAGCAGCTTAGTCGGGACGGACATCGGCTACACCTTC
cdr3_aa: CASSLVGTDIGYTF

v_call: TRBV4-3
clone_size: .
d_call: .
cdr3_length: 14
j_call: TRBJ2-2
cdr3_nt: TGCGCCAGTAGAAGGGCCCCGAACACCGGGGAGCTGTTTTTT
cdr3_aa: CASRRAPNTGELFF

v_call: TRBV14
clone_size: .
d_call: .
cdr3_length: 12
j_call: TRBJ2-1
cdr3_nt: TGTGCCAGCAGCCAAGCTTACAATGAGCAGTTCTTC
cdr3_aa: CASSQAYNEQFF

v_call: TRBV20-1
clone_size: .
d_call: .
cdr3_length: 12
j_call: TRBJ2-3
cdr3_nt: TGCAGTGCTAGCGGGGGTGGAGATACGCAGTATTTT
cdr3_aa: CSASGGGDTQYF

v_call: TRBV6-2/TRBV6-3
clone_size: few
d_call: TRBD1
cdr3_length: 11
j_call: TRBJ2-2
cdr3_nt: TGTGCGGCCAGGGGGCCCGGGGAGCTGTTTTTT
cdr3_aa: CAARGPGELFF

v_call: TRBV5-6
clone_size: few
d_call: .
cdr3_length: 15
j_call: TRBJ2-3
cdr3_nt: TGTGCCAGCAGCCCACACAGGGGACGGGGGGATACGCAGTATTTT
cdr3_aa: CASSPHRGRGDTQYF

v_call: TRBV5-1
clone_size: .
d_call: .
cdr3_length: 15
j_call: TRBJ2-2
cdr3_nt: TGCGCCAGCAGCTCCAGACAGGAGATCACCGGGGAGCTGTTTTTT
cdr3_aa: CASSSRQEITGELFF

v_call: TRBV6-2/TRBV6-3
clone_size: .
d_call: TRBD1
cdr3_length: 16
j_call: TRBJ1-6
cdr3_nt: TGTGCCAGCAGTGCAAGCCCCGGGACAGGGGGATCACCCCTCCACTTT
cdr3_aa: CASSASPGTGGSPLHF

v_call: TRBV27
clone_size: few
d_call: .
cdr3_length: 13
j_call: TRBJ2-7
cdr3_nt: TGTGCCAGCAGGGGGCAGGGTAAGGCCGAGCAGTACTTC
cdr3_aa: CASRGQGKAEQYF

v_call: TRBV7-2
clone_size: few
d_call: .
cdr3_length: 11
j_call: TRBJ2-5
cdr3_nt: TGTGCCAGCAGCTTAGTCGCGACCCAGTACTTC
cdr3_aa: CASSLVATQYF

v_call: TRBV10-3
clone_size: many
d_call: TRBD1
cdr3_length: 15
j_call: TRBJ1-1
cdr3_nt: TGTGCCATCAGCCTCCGGGACAGGGGGCACACTGAAGCTTTCTTT
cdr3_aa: CAISLRDRGHTEAFF

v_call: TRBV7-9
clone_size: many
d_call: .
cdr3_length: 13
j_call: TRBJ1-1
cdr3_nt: TGTGCCAGCAGCTCTTCCCAGGGCACTGAAGCTTTCTTT
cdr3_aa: CASSSSQGTEAFF

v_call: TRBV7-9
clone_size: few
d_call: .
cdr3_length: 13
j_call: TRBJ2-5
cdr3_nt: TGTGCCAGCAGCACCGGGGGTTTCGAGACCCAGTACTTC
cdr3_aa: CASSTGGFETQYF

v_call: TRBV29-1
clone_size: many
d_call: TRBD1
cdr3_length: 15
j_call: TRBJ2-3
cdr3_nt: TGCAGCCTCGAGGGACAGGGGGTCGGCACAGATACGCAGTATTTT
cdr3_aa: CSLEGQGVGTDTQYF

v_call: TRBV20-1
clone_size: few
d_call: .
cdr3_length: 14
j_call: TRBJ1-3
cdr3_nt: TGCAGTGCTAGGCGGGACGGCACTGGAAACACCATATATTTT
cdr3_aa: CSARRDGTGNTIYF

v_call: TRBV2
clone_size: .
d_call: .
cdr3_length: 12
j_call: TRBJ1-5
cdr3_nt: TGTGCCAGCAGCTACAGCCTCCAGCCCCAGCATTTT
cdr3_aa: CASSYSLQPQHF

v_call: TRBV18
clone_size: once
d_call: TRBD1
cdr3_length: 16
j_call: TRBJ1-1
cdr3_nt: TGTGCCAGCTCACCACCCGGGACAGGGGGCTGGACTGAAGCTTTCTTT
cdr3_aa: CASSPPGTGGWTEAFF

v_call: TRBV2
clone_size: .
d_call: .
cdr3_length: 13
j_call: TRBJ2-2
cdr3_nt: TGTGCCAGCAGTACAGGGCCCACCGGGGAGCTGTTTTTT
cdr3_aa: CASSTGPTGELFF

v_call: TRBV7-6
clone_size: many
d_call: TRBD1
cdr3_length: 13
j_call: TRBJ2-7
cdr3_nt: TGTGCCAGCAGCCTCGGGACAGTTCAAGAGCAGTACTTC
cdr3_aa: CASSLGTVQEQYF

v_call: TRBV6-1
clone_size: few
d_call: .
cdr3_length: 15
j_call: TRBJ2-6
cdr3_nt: TGTGCCAGCCCCCGGGAAGGGTCTGGGGCCAACGTCCTGACTTTC
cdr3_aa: CASPREGSGANVLTF

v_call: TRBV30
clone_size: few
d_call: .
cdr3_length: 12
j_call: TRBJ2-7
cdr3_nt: TGTGCCTGGAGTGTCAGACCTACGGGGCAGTACTTC
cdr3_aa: CAWSVRPTGQYF

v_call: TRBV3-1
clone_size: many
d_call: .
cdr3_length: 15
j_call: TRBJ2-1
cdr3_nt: TGTGCCAGCAGCCAAGGGGGGGGCCGATACAATGAGCAGTTCTTC
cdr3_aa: CASSQGGGRYNEQFF

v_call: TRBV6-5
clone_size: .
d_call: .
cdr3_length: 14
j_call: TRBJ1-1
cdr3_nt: TGTGCCAGCAGCACGGTGCGGGAGAACACTGAAGCTTTCTTT
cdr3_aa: CASSTVRENTEAFF

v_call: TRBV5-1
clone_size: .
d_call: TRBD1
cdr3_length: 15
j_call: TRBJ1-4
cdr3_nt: TGCGCCAGCAGCGGATGGACAGGGACGGATGAAAAACTGTTTTTT
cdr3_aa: CASSGWTGTDEKLFF

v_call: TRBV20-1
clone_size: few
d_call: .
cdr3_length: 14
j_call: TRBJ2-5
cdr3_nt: TGCAGTGCTAGAGCCGGGACTGGCACGGAGACCCAGTACTTC
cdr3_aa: CSARAGTGTETQYF

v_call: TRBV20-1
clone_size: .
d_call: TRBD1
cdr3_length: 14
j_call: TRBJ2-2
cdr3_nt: TGCAGTGCTGACAGGGGCTCCAACACCGGGGAGCTGTTTTTT
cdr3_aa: CSADRGSNTGELFF

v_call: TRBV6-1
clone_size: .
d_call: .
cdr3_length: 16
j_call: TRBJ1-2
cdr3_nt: TGTGCCAGCACCATGGACTTGTCGTTGGCAGACTATGGCTACACCTTC
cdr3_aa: CASTMDLSLADYGYTF

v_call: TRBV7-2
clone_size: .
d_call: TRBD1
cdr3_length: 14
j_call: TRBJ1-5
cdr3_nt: TGTGCCAGCAGCTTAGCGGACAGGGGTCAGCCCCAGCATTTT
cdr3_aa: CASSLADRGQPQHF

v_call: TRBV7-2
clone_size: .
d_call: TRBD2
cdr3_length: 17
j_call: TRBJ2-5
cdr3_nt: TGTGCCAGCAGCTTAGTAGCGGGCGGGGGGTACCAAGAGACCCAGTACTTC
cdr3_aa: CASSLVAGGGYQETQYF

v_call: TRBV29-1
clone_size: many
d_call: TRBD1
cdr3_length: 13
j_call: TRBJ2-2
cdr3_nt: TGCAGCGTTTCTACAGGGGGAGCCGGGGAGCTGTTTTTT
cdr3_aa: CSVSTGGAGELFF

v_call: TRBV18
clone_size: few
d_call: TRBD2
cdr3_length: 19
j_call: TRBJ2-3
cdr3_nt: TGTGCCAGCTCACCACCGGGACTAGCGGGGGGGCTACGAACAGATACGCAGTATTTT
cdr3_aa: CASSPPGLAGGLRTDTQYF

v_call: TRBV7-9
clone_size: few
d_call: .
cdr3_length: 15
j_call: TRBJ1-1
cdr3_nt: TGTGCCAGCAGCTTACTGGGGAAGAAGAACACTGAAGCTTTCTTT
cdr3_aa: CASSLLGKKNTEAFF

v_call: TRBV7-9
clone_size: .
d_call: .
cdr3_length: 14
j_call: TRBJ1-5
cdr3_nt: TGTGCCAGCAGCGACCCGGGACCGGATCAGCCCCAGCATTTT
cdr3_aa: CASSDPGPDQPQHF

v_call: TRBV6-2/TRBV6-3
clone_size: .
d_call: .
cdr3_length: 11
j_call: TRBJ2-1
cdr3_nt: TGTGCCAGCAGTGATAGGAATGAGCAGTTCTTC
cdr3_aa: CASSDRNEQFF

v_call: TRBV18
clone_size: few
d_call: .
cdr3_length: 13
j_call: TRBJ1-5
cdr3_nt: TGTGCCAGCTCACCCGCGGGGGATCAGCCCCAGCATTTT
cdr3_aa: CASSPAGDQPQHF

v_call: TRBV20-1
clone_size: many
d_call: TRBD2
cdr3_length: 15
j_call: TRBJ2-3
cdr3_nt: TGCAGTGCTCTGACTGGGCGCGGGGGGGCCGATACGCAGTATTTT
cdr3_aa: CSALTGRGGADTQYF

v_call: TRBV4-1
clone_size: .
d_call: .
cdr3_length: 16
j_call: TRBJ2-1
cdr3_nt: TGCGCCAGCAGCCGCCTAGGGGCGCCTACCTACAATGAGCAGTTCTTC
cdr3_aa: CASSRLGAPTYNEQFF

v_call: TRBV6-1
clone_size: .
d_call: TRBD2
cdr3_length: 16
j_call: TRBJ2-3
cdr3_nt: TGTGCCAGCGGCCCTCGGGCGGGGGGGCCTCAAGATACGCAGTATTTT
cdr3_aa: CASGPRAGGPQDTQYF

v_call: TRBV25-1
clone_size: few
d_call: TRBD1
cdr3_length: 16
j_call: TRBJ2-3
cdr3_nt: TGTGCCAGCAGTGGGACCGGGACAGGGATAACTTGGGCGCAGTATTTT
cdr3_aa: CASSGTGTGITWAQYF

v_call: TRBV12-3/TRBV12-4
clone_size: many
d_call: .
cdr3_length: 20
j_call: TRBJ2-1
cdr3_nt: TGTGCCAGCAGTTCAACTCCCGGGGGTCCCCTAAGTCCCTACTACAATGAGCAGTTCTTC
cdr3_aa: CASSSTPGGPLSPYYNEQFF

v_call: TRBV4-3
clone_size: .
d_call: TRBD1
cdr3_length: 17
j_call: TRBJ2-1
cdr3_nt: TGCGCCAGCAGCCAAGGGGTGTATGGACAGGGGGGTTTCAAGCAGTTCTTC
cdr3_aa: CASSQGVYGQGGFKQFF

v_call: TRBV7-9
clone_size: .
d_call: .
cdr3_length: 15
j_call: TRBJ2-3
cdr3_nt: TGTGCCAGCAGCTTAGGAGCGGGTTTGTTAGATACGCAGTATTTT
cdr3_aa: CASSLGAGLLDTQYF

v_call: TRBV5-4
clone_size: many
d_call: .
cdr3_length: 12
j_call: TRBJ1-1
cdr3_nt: TGTGCCAGCAGGGTGGGATCCACTGAAGCTTTCTTT
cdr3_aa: CASRVGSTEAFF

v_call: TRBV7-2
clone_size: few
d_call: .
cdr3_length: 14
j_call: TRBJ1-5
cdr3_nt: TGTGCCAGCAGCCGGGATGGACCCAATCAGCCCCAGCATTTT
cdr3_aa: CASSRDGPNQPQHF